A selection of T cell receptor beta chains follows, all from one sample in a study of graft-versus-host responses after intestinal transplantation. Generated by immunoSEQ multiplex PCR, the TCRdb table keeps only in-frame clones and is missing some. The data contain 18,000 or so clones, just under 95% of them singletons. This material consisted of PBMCs, taken 23 days after intestinal transplant. The source of these receptors is a human patient who received an intestinal transplant, so some T cells may come from the graft donor. Both conserved end residues are part of each CDR3. The order of the fields is J gene, V gene, D gene, clone size, CDR3 protein, CDR3 DNA. A D gene is named only where the DNA matches it firmly. Only some rows state a clone size, as once, few, many or a class for expanded clones.

TRBJ2-1 | TRBV9 | TRBD1 | - | CASSVGDRAYNEQFF | TGTGCCAGCAGCGTAGGGGACAGGGCTTACAATGAGCAGTTCTTC
TRBJ1-2 | TRBV6-6 | TRBD1 | - | CASSYADRASNYGYTF | TGTGCCAGCAGTTACGCGGACAGGGCGAGTAACTATGGCTACACCTTC
TRBJ2-5 | TRBV7-9 | TRBD2 | - | CASSFASGGETQYF | TGTGCCAGCAGCTTCGCTAGCGGGGGAGAGACCCAGTACTTC
TRBJ2-7 | TRBV11-2 | TRBD1 | - | CASSLGGQGIVYEQYF | TGTGCCAGCAGCTTAGGGGGACAGGGAATTGTTTACGAGCAGTACTTC
TRBJ1-4 | TRBV7-9 | - | - | CASSLALGDTNEKLFF | TGTGCCAGCAGCTTAGCGCTAGGGGACACTAATGAAAAACTGTTTTTT
TRBJ2-5 | TRBV11-2 | - | - | CASSLDLTGLDF | TGTGCCAGCAGCTTAGATTTAACAGGGTTGGACTTC
TRBJ2-1 | TRBV9 | - | - | CASRAPGAINEQFF | TGTGCCAGCAGGGCACCGGGAGCCATCAATGAGCAGTTCTTC
TRBJ2-1 | TRBV18 | TRBD2 | - | CASSATSGRDNEQFF | TGTGCCAGCTCAGCTACTAGCGGGAGGGACAATGAGCAGTTCTTC
TRBJ2-1 | TRBV11-3 | TRBD2 | - | CASSTSGSSLEQFF | TGTGCCAGCAGTACTAGCGGGAGTTCATTAGAGCAGTTCTTC
TRBJ2-7 | TRBV7-9 | - | - | CASSSLPAAGDYEQYF | TGTGCCAGCAGCTCCCTACCGGCGGCAGGGGATTACGAGCAGTACTTC
TRBJ2-5 | TRBV6-6 | - | - | CASSRQGRGETQYF | TGTGCCAGCAGCAGACAGGGTCGGGGGGAGACCCAGTACTTC
TRBJ1-1 | TRBV9 | - | - | CASSVDLGGTEAFF | TGTGCCAGCAGCGTAGATCTTGGGGGAACTGAAGCTTTCTTT
TRBJ2-1 | TRBV27 | TRBD2 | - | CASSFDLAGGSYNEQFF | TGTGCCAGCAGTTTCGATCTAGCGGGAGGGTCCTACAATGAGCAGTTCTTC
TRBJ1-5 | TRBV6-1 | - | - | CASSEVGDSYSNQPQHF | TGTGCCAGCAGTGAAGTCGGGGACTCCTATAGCAATCAGCCCCAGCATTTT
TRBJ2-1 | TRBV6-1 | - | - | CASSEGGSYSYNEQFF | TGTGCCAGCAGTGAAGGGGGTAGCTACAGCTACAATGAGCAGTTCTTC
TRBJ2-1 | TRBV15 | TRBD2 | - | CATSTPGTGGSSYNEQFF | TGTGCCACCAGCACTCCAGGAACGGGAGGGAGCTCCTACAATGAGCAGTTCTTC
TRBJ2-3 | TRBV28 | - | - | CASSLARDTDTQYF | TGTGCCAGCAGTCTTGCTAGGGACACAGATACGCAGTATTTT
TRBJ2-2 | TRBV5-6 | - | few | CASSLKGSGTGELFF | TGTGCCAGCAGCTTGAAGGGAAGTGGGACCGGGGAGCTGTTTTTT
TRBJ2-5 | TRBV27 | TRBD2 | - | CASSPLRGMGGPGETQYF | TGTGCCAGCAGTCCCCTGCGGGGAATGGGAGGGCCGGGTGAGACCCAGTACTTC
TRBJ2-7 | TRBV7-9 | - | - | CASSSSGTAIYEQYF | TGTGCCAGCAGCTCTTCCGGGACGGCCATCTACGAGCAGTACTTC
TRBJ2-3 | TRBV29-1 | TRBD1 | - | CSVGPGTVYTDTQYF | TGCAGCGTTGGCCCCGGGACAGTCTACACAGATACGCAGTATTTT
TRBJ1-2 | TRBV6-1 | TRBD1 | - | CASSETGTAYGYTF | TGTGCCAGCAGTGAGACCGGGACAGCCTATGGCTACACCTTC
TRBJ1-1 | TRBV7-9 | - | - | CASLAANTEALF | TGTGCCAGCCTAGCAGCGAACACTGAAGCTCTCTTT
TRBJ2-7 | TRBV4-3 | - | - | CASSQDPGHQGEQYF | TGCGCCAGCAGCCAAGATCCGGGACACCAGGGCGAGCAGTACTTC
TRBJ1-2 | TRBV18 | TRBD1 | - | CASSERTGSGGYTF | TGTGCCAGCTCAGAACGGACAGGGAGTGGAGGCTACACCTTC
TRBJ1-4 | TRBV28 | - | - | CASQADWGSNEKLFF | TGTGCCAGTCAAGCGGACTGGGGATCTAATGAAAAACTGTTTTTT
TRBJ2-1 | TRBV11-1 | - | - | CASSFGSGYGNEQFF | TGTGCCAGCAGCTTCGGGAGCGGGTATGGCAATGAGCAGTTCTTC
TRBJ1-2 | TRBV6-4 | - | - | CASSDGGAGYTF | TGTGCCAGCAGTGACGGGGGGGCCGGCTACACCTTC
TRBJ2-3 | TRBV7-4 | - | - | CASSLGLPGTDTQYF | TGTGCCAGCAGCTTAGGGCTTCCGGGCACAGATACGCAGTATTTT
TRBJ2-7 | TRBV27 | TRBD1 | - | CASSLVGTAYEQYF | TGTGCCAGCAGTTTAGTCGGGACAGCCTACGAGCAGTACTTC
TRBJ2-7 | TRBV5-6 | - | - | CASRPSGATYEQYF | TGTGCCAGCAGACCCTCGGGGGCGACCTACGAGCAGTACTTC
TRBJ2-7 | TRBV29-1 | TRBD1 | - | CSVEPPGGEQYF | TGCAGCGTTGAACCCCCAGGGGGCGAGCAGTACTTC
TRBJ2-7 | TRBV27 | TRBD2 | - | CASGYSGSSYEQYF | TGTGCCAGCGGATACAGCGGGAGCTCCTACGAGCAGTACTTC
TRBJ2-1 | TRBV9 | - | once | CASSVGADLSSYNEQFF | TGTGCCAGCAGCGTAGGTGCAGACCTGAGCTCCTACAATGAGCAGTTCTTC
TRBJ1-5 | TRBV6-1 | - | - | CASSELDTDNQPQHF | TGTGCCAGCAGTGAGTTGGACACTGACAATCAGCCCCAGCATTTT
TRBJ1-1 | TRBV29-1 | - | - | CSVGGDLTEAFF | TGCAGCGTTGGAGGGGATCTCACTGAAGCTTTCTTT
TRBJ1-5 | TRBV27 | - | - | CASSFLGQPQHF | TGTGCCAGCAGTTTTTTGGGACAGCCCCAGCATTTT
TRBJ2-1 | TRBV4-1 | - | - | CASSLGLTPYNEQFF | TGCGCCAGCAGCCTTGGACTTACCCCCTACAATGAGCAGTTCTTC
TRBJ2-1 | TRBV6-4 | TRBD2 | - | CASTAVAGTLLNEQFF | TGTGCCAGCACTGCCGTAGCGGGAACACTCCTCAATGAGCAGTTCTTC
TRBJ1-2 | TRBV19 | - | - | CASSPRQVNYGYTF | TGTGCCAGTAGCCCCCGACAGGTTAACTATGGCTACACCTTC
TRBJ1-1 | TRBV6-6 | TRBD1 | - | CASSPSGQMNTEAFF | TGTGCCAGCAGTCCCTCGGGACAGATGAACACTGAAGCTTTCTTT
TRBJ2-7 | TRBV27 | TRBD2 | - | CASSRGDSREYEQYF | TGTGCCAGCAGTCGGGGGGACTCTAGGGAGTACGAGCAGTACTTC
TRBJ2-3 | TRBV13 | TRBD2 | - | CASSDRTSEADTQYF | TGTGCCAGCAGCGACCGGACTAGCGAAGCAGATACGCAGTATTTT
TRBJ2-5 | TRBV7-3 | - | - | CASSPDWGETQYF | TGTGCCAGCAGTCCGGACTGGGGAGAGACCCAGTACTTC
TRBJ2-1 | TRBV6-5 | - | - | CASSPGGAEQFF | TGTGCCAGCAGCCCCGGAGGGGCTGAGCAGTTCTTC
TRBJ2-1 | TRBV11-3 | TRBD2 | - | CASSLGLALDEQFF | TGTGCCAGCAGCTTAGGACTAGCGTTGGATGAGCAGTTCTTC